The clone carrying this T cell receptor (beta chain) was observed a few times. Its antigen is undetermined. The data originate from a study of T-cell memory formation after mild COVID-19. TCRdb re-called the 5' RACE reads with MiXCR, one entry per CDR3 protein. The profile covers some 250,000 distinct CDR3 sequences, with roughly 18% appearing a single time and under 25% taken by the ten largest. Study-level results: Mainly CM and EM harbored the contracting CD4+ clones; mainly EMRA harbored the CD8+ ones.

The sequencing sample was made of PBMCs or a T cell subset sorted from them (not recorded which). The receptor was isolated from a man younger than 30 who had mild COVID-19 (a few samples of this study predate the infection). Cell type and time point are not known.

CDR3 coding DNA: TGTGCCAGCAGCTCGGGGCCTATGCAAGAGACCCAGTACTTC. Encoded protein: CASSSGPMQETQYF. The chain links TRBV7-9 to TRBJ2-5; D is possibly TRBD1 or TRBD2 (5 bases each). This CDR3 spans 14 amino acids. Trimming removed 4 bases at V and 2 bases at J, with 11 bases between. Germline V gives CDR1 SEHNR, CDR2 FQNEAQ (reference sequence).